The sequence of this TCR beta chain was determined in a study of cytomegalovirus exposure and HLA in healthy donors. Study outcomes and limitations: Productive rates of about 87% or about 30% were seen for most TCR beta V segments in an earlier analysis.

In its sample, this clone was seen a few times. Its antigen is as yet unknown. The PCR had 60 Vbeta and 13 Jbeta primers. Assay used: immunoSEQ multiplex PCR; TCRdb lists only in-frame clones, some missing. The repertoire holds roughly 190,000 clones, with over 9.5% as singletons. Germline V gene data show CDR1 as MNHEY and CDR2 as SMNVEV (reference sequence). Trimming removed 2 bases from V and 2 bases from J; junction bases left unmatched: 8. This CDR3 comprises 16 residues. What was sequenced was PBMCs. The chain is built from TRBV27 and TRBJ2-7; 8 bases align to TRBD2. The clonotype originates from a man aged 50 to 60 in good health and CMV-seropositive. This CDR3 is CASSLRSTSAAYEQYF. Here the CDR3 DNA reads TGTGCCAGCAGTTTACGCTCGACTAGCGCGGCCTACGAGCAGTACTTC.